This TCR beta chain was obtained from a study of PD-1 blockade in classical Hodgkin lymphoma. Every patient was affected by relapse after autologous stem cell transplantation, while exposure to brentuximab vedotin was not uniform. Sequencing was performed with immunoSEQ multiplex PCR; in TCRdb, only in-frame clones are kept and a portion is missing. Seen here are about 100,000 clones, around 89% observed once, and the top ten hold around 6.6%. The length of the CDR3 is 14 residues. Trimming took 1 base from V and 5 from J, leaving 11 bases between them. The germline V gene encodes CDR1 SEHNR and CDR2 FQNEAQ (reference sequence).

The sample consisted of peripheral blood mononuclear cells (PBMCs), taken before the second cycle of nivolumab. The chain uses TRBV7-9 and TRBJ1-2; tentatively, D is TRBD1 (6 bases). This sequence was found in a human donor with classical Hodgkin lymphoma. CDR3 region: CASSLVGGAYGYTF. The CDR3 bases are TGTGCCAGCAGCTTAGTTGGGGGGGCGTATGGCTACACCTTC.